This T cell receptor beta chain was found in a study of blood T cell repertoires in COVID-19. Across the study: Samples representing acute and convalescent COVID-19 were sourced from the United States, Italy and Spain. In each case, the material was cDNA or gDNA derived from T cells, B-cell-depleted T cells, or PBMCs.

V lost 1 base, J lost 5 bases, and 8 bases lay in between. Germline CDR1 reads LNHNV; CDR2 reads YYDKDF (reference sequence). The CDR3 covers 13 residues. In the original processing: From reference gene primer amplification, estimates of nucleated cell counts were derived. Profiling relied on immunoSEQ multiplex PCR, and the TCRdb table lists in-frame clones only, not all of them. V, J and clone size are taken as reported in that table, and D and trimming were inferred from the DNA itself. The sample lists about 81,000 clones; more than 75% were seen once. The clonotype was recovered from a human donor in a cohort sampled during active COVID-19. The genes are TRBV15 and TRBJ1-1; TRBD1 might be the D (5 bases). Sequencing input: peripheral blood. The CDR3, as DNA: TGTGCCACCAGCAGAGCCAGGGTTACTGAAGCTTTCTTT. Encoded protein: CATSRARVTEAFF. The full variable domain, rest sourced from reference TRBV15 and TRBJ1-1, is DAMVIQNPRYQVTQFGKPVTLSCSQTLNHNVMYWYQQKSSQAPKLLFHYYDKDFNNEADTPDNFQSRRPNTSFCFLDIRSPGLGDTAMYLCATSRARVTEAFFGQGTRLTVV.